This TCR beta chain was captured by sequencing in a study of OX40 agonist ivuxolimab in advanced cancers. Points from the study as a whole: Those patients achieving a partial response at 0.1-3.0 mg/kg showed among the lowest clonal expansion.

Libraries were prepared by immunoSEQ multiplex PCR; TCRdb keeps only in-frame clonotypes and omits some of them. Among about 81,000 clones listed, 70% to 90% were seen once. Regarding this clone: The antigen is undetermined.

The ends were cut back, 2 bases at V and 15 bases at J, with 13 bases in the middle. The CDR3 runs 12 residues. Per germline, CDR1 ENHRY and CDR2 SYGVKD. Material: CD4+ or CD8+ T cells sorted from blood, obtained in a trial of the OX40 agonist ivuxolimab. The origin of this receptor is an adult with an advanced solid tumor such as melanoma, head and neck, liver or kidney cancer. This chain connects TRBV10-3 to TRBJ1-4; D is perhaps TRBD1 (6 bases). CDR3 in DNA: TGTGCCATCAGTGAGCAGGGGAAAGGGGTGTTTTTT. Translating it yields CAISEQGKGVFF.